Below are 23 T cell receptor beta chains sequenced from a single sample in a study of Ad26.COV2.S vaccination and SARS-CoV-2 variants. TCRdb's copy holds only in-frame clones and misses some; the assay was immunoSEQ multiplex PCR. The sample contains 400,000 or so clones, 70% to 90% of which appear only once. The treatment: roughly 19 received Ad26.COV2.S at low or high dose, single or two shots; 5 received placebo; per-sample allocation not given. Sample collection was performed on day 63 after the first vaccine or placebo injection. The source material was peripheral blood, sampled in a trial of Ad26.COV2.S vaccine versus placebo. Receptors originate from a person between 18 and 65 years old who received the Ad26.COV2.S COVID-19 vaccine or a placebo.

This chain links TRBV12-3 or TRBV12-4 with TRBJ1-2; D is unclear. CDR3 length: 12 amino acids. Trimming removed 0 bases from V and 12 bases from J, with 11 bases in between. The CDR3 reads CASSLASERNTF. CDR3 sequence (DNA): TGTGCCAGCAGTTTAGCCAGCGAAAGGAACACCTTC.

Concerning this clone: The identical CDR3 is also encoded by other nucleotide sequences in the sample. CDR3 sequence: CASSLGQGNEQYF. CDR3 DNA sequence: TGCGCCAGCAGCCTCGGACAGGGGAACGAGCAGTACTTC. The V and J genes are TRBV5-1 and TRBJ2-7, with 9 bases lining up with TRBD1. CDR1 and CDR2 (germline): SGHRS, YFSETQ. The junction had 4 bases not matched to a gene; V was cut back by 4 bases and J by 5 bases. The CDR3 runs to 13 residues.

This clone was recorded only once. The chain links TRBV12-3 or TRBV12-4 to TRBJ2-7; no reliable D call. Trimming left V 4 bases short and J 1 base short, with 8 bases between. CDR3 length: 13 residues. CDR3 amino acids: CASSSHDSYEQYF. In DNA, the CDR3 is TGTGCCAGCAGTTCCCATGATTCCTACGAGCAGTACTTC.

The J gene is TRBJ1-5, the V gene TRBV6-2 or TRBV6-3; 7 bases are a match to TRBD1. CDR1 MNHEY and CDR2 SVGEGT come from the germline V gene. With V trimmed by 6 bases and J by 11 bases, 13 bases remained unmatched. The CDR3 has 14 amino acids. This CDR3 is CASSRQGGLSAQHF. CDR3 in DNA: TGTGCCAGCAGCCGACAGGGTGGGCTTTCCGCCCAGCATTTT.

This chain uses TRBV7-9 with TRBJ2-1, with D maybe TRBD1 (5 bases). Germline V lookup: CDR1 SEHNR, CDR2 FQNEAQ (reference sequence). Trimming shortened V by 5 bases and J by 0 bases, and 14 bases separated the two germline ends. This CDR3 has 16 amino acids. The CDR3 nucleotides read TGTGCCAGCAGCGCCCTCCAGGGTGGCTCCTACAATGAGCAGTTCTTC. It is translated as CASSALQGGSYNEQFF.

The chain couples TRBV5-1 to TRBJ1-2; D unresolved. Germline loops: CDR1 SGHRS, CDR2 YFSETQ. V was trimmed by 2 bases and J by 1 base, leaving 6 bases between them. The CDR3 consists of 13 residues. CDR3 coding DNA: TGCGCCAGCAGCTTTAGTAATAACTATGGCTACACCTTC. Translated, it gives CASSFSNNYGYTF.

The genes are TRBV2 and TRBJ1-1, with 9 bases fitting TRBD1. Unmatched junction bases numbered 11, after V lost 2 bases and J lost 4 bases. Germline V gene sequence: CDR1 SNHLY, CDR2 FYNNEI. The CDR3 runs 17 residues. The DNA of the CDR3 is TGTGCCAGCAGTGAAACTTCCATCTACAGGGGGCCCACTGAAGCTTTCTTT. It specifies CASSETSIYRGPTEAFF.

This CDR3 is CASSPGGPPTDEQFF. The CDR3 nucleotides read TGTGCCAGCAGCCCCGGCGGCCCACCTACGGATGAGCAGTTCTTC. The rearrangement uses TRBV7-9 and TRBJ2-1; D remains unclear. The germline V and J ends were trimmed by 5 bases and 8 bases, with 19 bases remaining between them. CDR1 and CDR2 (germline): SEHNR, FQNEAQ (reference sequence). CDR3 size: 15 residues.

The chain recombines TRBV6-1 with TRBJ2-3, with 8 bases fitting TRBD2. The CDR3 consists of 14 residues. After removal of 3 bases from V and 5 bases from J, the junction contained 4 bases not matched to a gene. In germline, CDR1 is MNHNS, CDR2 SASEGT. The CDR3 region has the DNA TGTGCCAGCAGTGATAGCGGGATCCAAGATACGCAGTATTTT. This translates into CASSDSGIQDTQYF.

The chain is built from TRBV9 and TRBJ1-2, with 11 bases fitting TRBD1. The germline gives CDR1 SGDLS, CDR2 YYNGEE. CDR3 length: 16 amino acids. J gave up 5 bases and V 1 base, and 7 bases lay outside the gene matches. CDR3 DNA sequence: TGTGCCAGCAGCGTATATCGGACAGGGGGCGCTTATGGCTACACCTTC. Translated: CASSVYRTGGAYGYTF.

The V and J genes are TRBV10-2 and TRBJ2-7; 9 nucleotides align to TRBD1. V was pared by 6 bases and J by 4 bases, with 4 bases of the junction left unmatched. Germline V gene sequence: CDR1 WSHSY, CDR2 SAAADI. CDR3 length: 13 residues. CDR3 residues: CASRAGTGYEQYF. The CDR3 region has the DNA TGCGCCAGCAGGGCCGGGACAGGGTACGAGCAGTACTTC.

The chain carries TRBV9 and TRBJ1-1; 9 bases fit TRBD1. The V segment lost 0 bases and the J segment 6 bases; nucleotides outside the gene matches: 6. The CDR3 runs to 15 residues. Germline loops: CDR1 SGDLS, CDR2 YYNGEE. CDR3 bases: TGTGCCAGCAGCGTAGAACAGGGGGCGATATCTGAAGCTTTCTTT. Encoded protein: CASSVEQGAISEAFF.

The chain combines TRBV28 with TRBJ2-1; 7 positions match TRBD1. The germline gives CDR1 MDHEN, CDR2 SYDVKM. The CDR3 has 18 residues. J gave up 9 bases and V 5 bases, and 22 bases lay outside the gene matches. The CDR3: CASSLSIRDRYDFGEQFF. The DNA of the CDR3 is TGTGCCAGCAGTCTAAGTATCCGGGACAGATATGACTTTGGTGAGCAGTTCTTC.

V usage is TRBV7-9 and J usage is TRBJ2-7; D not resolved. Between the trimmed V and J ends, which lost 4 bases and 5 bases, there was a span of 9 bases. The germline CDR1 and CDR2 sequences are SEHNR and FQNEAQ (reference sequence). The CDR3 runs 12 residues. CDR3 loop: CASSSSGDEQYF. As DNA, the CDR3 is TGTGCCAGCAGCTCGTCGGGCGACGAGCAGTACTTC. The variable domain in full, completed from reference TRBV7-9 and TRBJ2-7, reads DTGVSQNPRHKITKRGQNVTFRCDPISEHNRLYWYRQTLGQGPEFLTYFQNEAQLEKSRLLSDRFSAERPKGSFSTLEIQRTEQGDSAMYLCASSSSGDEQYFGPGTRLTVT.

V usage is TRBV12-3 or TRBV12-4 and J usage is TRBJ1-2; no definite D call. This CDR3 has 12 residues. Trimming removed 5 bases at V and 7 bases at J, with 11 bases between. The CDR3 bases are TGTGCCAGCAGTGCGTCCGAATTTGGCTACACCTTC. Amino acids: CASSASEFGYTF.

V and J are TRBV27 and TRBJ2-2, with a weak D call TRBD1 (5 bases). In germline, CDR1 is MNHEY, CDR2 SMNVEV (reference sequence). This CDR3 comprises 15 residues. The V and J ends lost 4 bases and 6 bases respectively, with 15 bases between them. The CDR3 loop is CASSWGKPGAGELFF. In DNA form, the CDR3 reads TGTGCCAGCAGTTGGGGCAAACCTGGGGCCGGGGAGCTGTTTTTT.

The J gene is TRBJ1-2, the V gene TRBV30; a weak D match, TRBD1 (5 bases). This CDR3 has 14 amino acids. Trimming took off 4 bases at V and 4 bases at J, with 16 bases between the two ends. Per the germline V gene, CDR1 is GTSNPN and CDR2 is SVGIG (reference sequence). The DNA for the CDR3 is TGTGCCTGGAAGGACATTAGTTTAACCTATGGCTACACCTTC. Its translation: CAWKDISLTYGYTF.

Remarks on this clone: The same CDR3 also results from other DNA sequences found in this sample. J is TRBJ1-1 and V is TRBV11-3; tentatively, D is TRBD1 (6 bases). CDR1 and CDR2 from the germline V gene are SGHNT and YENEEA. The CDR3 contains 14 residues. V lost 3 bases and J 1 base, leaving 9 bases between the germline ends. CDR3 coding DNA: TGTGCCAGCAGCTTGGGGGGACAGAACACTGAAGCTTTCTTT. Translation: CASSLGGQNTEAFF. The complete variable domain, with remaining parts taken from reference TRBV11-3 and TRBJ1-1, reads EAGVVQSPRYKIIEKKQPVAFWCNPISGHNTLYWYLQNLGQGPELLIRYENEEAVDDSQLPKDRFSAERLKGVDSTLKIQPAELGDSAVYLCASSLGGQNTEAFFGQGTRLTVV.

The chain uses TRBV11-2 and TRBJ2-4; TRBD1 matches 11 bases. Germline CDR1 SGHAT, CDR2 FQNNGV. The trim removed 1 base at V and 8 bases at J, leaving 4 bases unmatched. This CDR3 has 15 amino acids. In nucleotides, the CDR3 is TGTGCCAGCAGCTTAGGGACAGGGGGCACGGACATTCAGTACTTC. It specifies CASSLGTGGTDIQYF.

This clone was observed once. This chain uses TRBV5-4 with TRBJ2-1, with TRBD2 as a possible D gene (6 bases). Germline V CDR1 and CDR2: SGHNT, YYREEE (reference sequence). Trimming pared 0 bases from V and 6 bases from J, leaving 19 bases between. The CDR3 runs to 17 residues. CDR3 in amino acids: CASSLVNGGPAGNEQFF. CDR3 coding DNA: TGTGCCAGCAGCTTGGTTAACGGGGGACCCGCGGGCAATGAGCAGTTCTTC.

V usage is TRBV7-9 and J usage is TRBJ1-4; D is unclear. V dropped 4 bases and J dropped 4 bases, with 1 base sitting between them. Per the germline V gene, CDR1 is SEHNR and CDR2 is FQNEAQ (reference sequence). This CDR3 contains 11 residues. This CDR3 is CASSYNEKLFF. CDR3 coding DNA: TGTGCCAGCAGCTATAATGAAAAACTGTTTTTT.

The chain recombines TRBV25-1 with TRBJ1-6; D is possibly TRBD1 (5 bases). There are 13 residues in the CDR3. Germline loops: CDR1 MGHDK, CDR2 SYGVNS. V lost 5 bases, J lost 7 bases, and 9 bases lay in between. The chain's CDR3 is CASSSGTNSPLHF. In DNA, the CDR3 is TGTGCCAGCAGTTCCGGGACGAATTCACCCCTCCACTTT.

This clone was observed a single time. The gene calls are TRBV4-2 and TRBJ2-5; 8 nucleotides match TRBD2. Trimming at V came to 2 bases and at J to 2 bases, leaving 4 bases not matched to a gene. This CDR3 has 15 amino acids. Germline-derived CDR1 and CDR2 are LGHNA and YNFKEQ. CDR3 sequence: CASSQLAGEQETQYF. Here the CDR3 DNA reads TGTGCCAGCAGCCAACTAGCGGGCGAACAAGAGACCCAGTACTTC.